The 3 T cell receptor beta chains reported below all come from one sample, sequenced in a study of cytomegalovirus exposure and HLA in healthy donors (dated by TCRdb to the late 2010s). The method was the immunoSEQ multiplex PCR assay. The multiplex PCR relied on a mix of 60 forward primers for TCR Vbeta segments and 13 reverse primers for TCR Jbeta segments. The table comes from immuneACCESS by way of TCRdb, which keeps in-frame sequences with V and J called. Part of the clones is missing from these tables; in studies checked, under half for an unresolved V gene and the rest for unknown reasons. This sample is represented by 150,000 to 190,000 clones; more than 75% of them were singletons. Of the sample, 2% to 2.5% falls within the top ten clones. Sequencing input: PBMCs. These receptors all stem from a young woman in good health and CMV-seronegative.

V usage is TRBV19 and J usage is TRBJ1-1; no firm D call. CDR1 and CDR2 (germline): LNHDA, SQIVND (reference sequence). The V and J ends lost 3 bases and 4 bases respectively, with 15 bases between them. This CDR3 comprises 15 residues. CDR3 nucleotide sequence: TGTGCCAGTAGTATCCCCCGGACTATCTTCACTGAAGCTTTCTTT. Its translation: CASSIPRTIFTEAFF.

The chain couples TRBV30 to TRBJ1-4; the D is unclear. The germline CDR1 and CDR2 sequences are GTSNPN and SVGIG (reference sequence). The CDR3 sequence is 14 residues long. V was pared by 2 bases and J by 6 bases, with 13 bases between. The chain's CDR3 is CAWSHGERYEKLFF. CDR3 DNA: TGTGCCTGGAGTCACGGAGAGAGGTATGAAAAACTGTTTTTT.

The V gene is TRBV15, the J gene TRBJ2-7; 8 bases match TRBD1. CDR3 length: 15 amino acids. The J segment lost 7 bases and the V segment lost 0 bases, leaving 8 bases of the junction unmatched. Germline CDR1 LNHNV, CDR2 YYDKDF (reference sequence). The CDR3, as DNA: TGTGCCACCAGCAGAGACCGGGACAGGAGAAAAGAGCAGTACTTC. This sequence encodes CATSRDRDRRKEQYF.